The 27 T cell receptor beta chains listed next were all sequenced from one sample in a study of T cells in Graves' hyperthyroidism and ophthalmopathy. Amplified TCR beta CDR3 regions derived from RNA transcripts. First-round RT-PCR of the TCR CDR3 relied on the HTBI primer set. MiXCR, applied by TCRdb to the multiplex PCR reads, yields one record per CDR3 protein. The sample includes 540,000 or so distinct CDR3 sequences, about 45% seen only once; the top ten take 19%. Sequences were obtained from peripheral blood or thyroid tissue (not recorded which). These receptor sequences come from an adult woman with Graves' disease, either hyperthyroidism or ophthalmopathy (not recorded which).

This clonotype was detected ten times or more. The chain carries TRBV9 and TRBJ1-1; 8 positions match TRBD1. V lost 2 bases, J lost 4 bases, and 10 bases stayed unmatched. This CDR3 is built from 16 residues. Germline CDR1 reads SGDLS; CDR2 reads YYNGEE. The CDR3 loop is CASSVAGGSSRTEAFF. The CDR3 DNA reads as TGTGCCAGCAGCGTGGCAGGGGGCTCGTCTCGCACTGAAGCTTTCTTT.

The chain uses TRBV5-1 and TRBJ1-1; D is unclear. Germline V gene data show CDR1 as SGHRS and CDR2 as YFSETQ. The V end was cut by 3 bases, the J end by 3 bases, with 6 bases between. This CDR3 spans 12 amino acids. The CDR3 DNA reads as TGCGCCAGCAGCTGTGGGGACACTGAAGCTTTCTTT. Translating gives CASSCGDTEAFF.

Ten or more counts support this clonotype. The chain carries TRBV9 and TRBJ1-1; 7 positions agree with TRBD1. The CDR3 spans 12 residues. V shed 3 bases and J 11 bases; nucleotides not matched to a gene: 7. Per the germline V gene, CDR1 is SGDLS and CDR2 is YYNGEE. CDR3: CASSARQGDAFF. The CDR3, as DNA: TGTGCCAGCAGCGCCCGACAGGGCGACGCTTTCTTT.

The rearrangement uses TRBV6-5 and TRBJ2-7; D not resolved. With 6 bases removed from V and 2 bases from J, the gap between germline ends came to 17 bases. This CDR3 is 15 amino acids long. Germline loops: CDR1 MNHEY, CDR2 SVGAGI. The CDR3 DNA sequence: TGTGCCAGCAGCCTATTACCGCACAGTACCTACGAGCAGTACTTC. This sequence encodes CASSLLPHSTYEQYF.

The chain links TRBV6-5 to TRBJ2-2, with D tentatively TRBD1 (6 bases). Trimming shortened V by 2 bases and J by 0 bases, and 7 bases separated the two germline ends. The CDR3 contains 15 residues. In germline, CDR1 is MNHEY, CDR2 SVGAGI. The CDR3 DNA follows: TGTGCCAGCAGTTACCAGGGGACGAACACCGGGGAGCTGTTTTTT. This gives the protein CASSYQGTNTGELFF.

This clonotype has at least ten counts. Relative to the germline gene, one junction end is altered; a read error may explain this. CDR3 DNA sequence: TGTGCTAGCAGCCCAACTAGCAACCAAGAGACCCAGTACTTC. Its translation is CASSPTSNQETQYF. The rearrangement links TRBV7-7 to TRBJ2-5, with D tentatively TRBD2 (6 bases). This CDR3 is 14 amino acids long. CDR1 is SSHAT, CDR2 FNYEAQ, per germline (reference sequence). Full variable domain (missing parts from reference TRBV7-7 and TRBJ2-5): GAGVSQSPRYKVTKRGQDVTLRCDPISSHATLYWYQQALGQGPEFLTYFNYEAQPDKSGLPSDRFSAERPEGSISTLTIQRTEQRDSAMYRCASSPTSNQETQYFGPGTRLLVL.

This clonotype was observed at least ten times. V is TRBV7-9 and J is TRBJ2-2; a weak D match, TRBD2 (5 bases). CDR3 length: 12 residues. Germline assignment: CDR1 SEHNR and CDR2 FQNEAQ (reference sequence). Deletions cut 8 bases from V and 4 bases from J, with 8 bases between. As DNA, the CDR3 is TGTGCCAGCTTCCGGGGCACCGGGGAGCTGTTTTTT. Amino acid sequence: CASFRGTGELFF.

A remark on this clonotype: A read error may explain this, as a much larger clone is one base away. The chain joins TRBV5-1 to TRBJ2-5, with D possibly matching TRBD1 (5 bases). V was shortened by 0 bases and J by 4 bases, with 13 bases between the two germline ends. This CDR3 spans 15 amino acids. Germline CDR1 SGHRS, CDR2 YFSETQ. The CDR3 spells CASSLDRTHRETQYF. The DNA for the CDR3 is TGCGCCAGCAGCTTGGACAGGACACACCGAGAGACCCAGTACTTC.

The chain employs TRBV25-1 and TRBJ1-5; D gene unclear. The V end lost 3 bases, the J end lost 0 bases, and 6 bases lay between the germline ends. From germline, CDR1 is MGHDK and CDR2 SYGVNS. There are 14 residues in the CDR3. CDR3 nucleotides: TGTGCCAGCAGTGACCCTTATAGCAATCAGCCCCAGCATTTT. This translates into CASSDPYSNQPQHF.

This clonotype was picked up many times. The chain recombines TRBV12-3 or TRBV12-4 with TRBJ1-6; 7 bases agree with TRBD1. Unmatched junction bases numbered 10, after V lost 6 bases and J lost 5 bases. The CDR3 runs to 16 residues. CDR3 in DNA: TGTGCCAGCAGAGAAAAAGGGACAGCAGATAATTCACCCCTCCACTTT. Protein: CASREKGTADNSPLHF.

The sample holds many counts of this clonotype. This chain links TRBV12-3 or TRBV12-4 with TRBJ2-5; perhaps TRBD1 as D (6 bases). Trimming pared 2 bases from V and 0 bases from J, leaving 10 bases between. This CDR3 contains 15 residues. The CDR3 spells CASSLNAGDQETQYF. The DNA of the CDR3 is TGTGCCAGCAGTTTAAACGCAGGGGACCAAGAGACCCAGTACTTC.

The V gene is TRBV9, the J gene TRBJ1-1; D is unresolved. V lost 0 bases, J lost 5 bases, and 8 bases lay in between. Germline V lookup: CDR1 SGDLS, CDR2 YYNGEE. This CDR3 region has 13 residues. CDR3 sequence: CASSVEVRTEAFF. The CDR3 DNA reads TGTGCCAGCAGCGTAGAAGTGAGAACTGAAGCTTTCTTT.

This clonotype appeared a few times. The chain links TRBV29-1 to TRBJ2-2; tentatively, D is TRBD2 (5 bases). V lost 6 bases, J lost 5 bases, and 16 bases lay in between. CDR3 size: 14 residues. Germline-derived CDR1 and CDR2 are SQVTM and ANQGSEA. The CDR3, as DNA: TGCAGCGTCGGAGAGGGCTCGGGAACCGGGGAGCTGTTTTTT. It codes for CSVGEGSGTGELFF.

This clonotype was seen a few times. V is TRBV4-3 and J is TRBJ1-5; the D is unclear. Germline V CDR1 and CDR2: LGHNA, YSLEER. V gave up 0 bases and J gave up 5 bases, with 5 bases separating them. The CDR3 loop spans 13 amino acids. CDR3 protein: CASSQEKHQPQHF. For the CDR3, the DNA is TGCGCCAGCAGCCAAGAAAAACATCAGCCCCAGCATTTT.

This clonotype was seen more than once but under ten times. The J gene is TRBJ1-6, the V gene TRBV7-2; tentative D call: TRBD1 (6 bases). The V and J ends lost 5 bases and 10 bases respectively, with 18 bases between them. Germline CDR1 reads SGHTA; CDR2 reads FQGNSA. CDR3 length equals 15 residues. The CDR3 nucleotides read TGTGCCAGCAGCCGCTCTCGGGGGGGCGAGTCACCCCTCCACTTT. Translation: CASSRSRGGESPLHF.

This clonotype was seen more than once but under ten times. The CDR3 sequence is CSLAGLPGETQYF. CDR3 DNA: TGCAGCTTAGCAGGACTCCCGGGGGAGACCCAGTACTTC. The chain links TRBV29-1 to TRBJ2-5; a possible D gene is TRBD2 (5 bases). Germline values: CDR1 SQVTM, CDR2 ANQGSEA. Trimming removed 8 bases at V and 5 bases at J, with 18 bases between. The length of the CDR3 is 13 residues.

CDR3 sequence reads: CASSEVGLAVRNEQYF. In DNA form, the CDR3 reads TGTGCCAGCAGTGAGGTAGGACTAGCGGTGAGGAACGAGCAGTACTTC. The V call is TRBV7-9, the J call TRBJ2-7, with 10 positions matching TRBD2. Germline-derived CDR1 and CDR2 are SEHNR and FQNEAQ (reference sequence). The junction had 13 bases not matched to a gene; V was cut back by 6 bases and J by 5 bases. This CDR3 has 16 amino acids.

This clonotype showed up many times. The CDR3 DNA reads as TGTGCCAGCAGCTCGGCGGGGAGGACGGACACCGGGGAGCTGTTTTTT. Translated, it gives CASSSAGRTDTGELFF. This chain connects TRBV7-8 to TRBJ2-2; possibly TRBD2 for D (6 bases). V lost 4 bases to trimming and J lost 3 bases, with 15 bases between them. From germline, CDR1 is SGHVS and CDR2 FQNEAQ. CDR3 length: 16 residues.

CDR3 sequence (DNA): TGTGCCAGCAGCTTGTATGGGGGACGAGGCTATGGCTACACCTTC. This encodes CASSLYGGRGYGYTF. J is TRBJ1-2 and V is TRBV7-3; weak D call: TRBD1 (5 bases). CDR3 size: 15 residues. Germline V gene lookup returns CDR1 SGHTA and CDR2 FQGTGA. Trimming removed 3 bases at V and 4 bases at J, with 15 bases between. Filled out from reference TRBV7-3 and TRBJ1-2, the complete variable domain reads GAGVSQTPSNKVTEKGKYVELRCDPISGHTALYWYRQSLGQGPEFLIYFQGTGAADDSGLPNDRFFAVRPEGSVSTLKIQRTERGDSAVYLCASSLYGGRGYGYTFGSGTRLTVV.

As for this clonotype: The conserved phenylalanine or tryptophan normally closing the CDR3 is absent here, so this likely arose from a read error. The limits of the CDR3 on the DNA are not certain, so only TCRdb's listed CDR3 is given. This sequence joins TRBV15 and TRBJ1-1; the table's D call, TRBD1, has no DNA check behind it. The CDR3 length is 9 residues, termini included. Germline V lookup: CDR1 LNHNV, CDR2 YYDKDF (reference sequence). CDR3 region: CATSRKSGG.

The rearrangement links TRBV10-3 to TRBJ2-5; unclear D gene. The germline gives CDR1 ENHRY, CDR2 SYGVKD. V was shortened by 0 bases and J by 9 bases, with 8 bases between the two germline ends. The CDR3 runs to 12 residues. The CDR3: CAISESYQPQYF. As DNA, the CDR3 is TGTGCCATCAGTGAGTCGTATCAGCCCCAGTACTTC.

V and J are TRBV29-1 and TRBJ1-4; D remains ambiguous. Germline values: CDR1 SQVTM, CDR2 ANQGSEA. This CDR3 spans 10 amino acids. Deletions cut 4 bases from V and 5 bases from J, with 2 bases between. CDR3 nucleotides: TGCAGCGTTGGAAATGAAAAACTGTTTTTT. Amino acids: CSVGNEKLFF.

V is TRBV9 and J is TRBJ1-6; D is undetermined. Germline CDR1 SGDLS, CDR2 YYNGEE. The CDR3 sequence is 14 residues long. Trimming shortened V by 0 bases and J by 6 bases, and 7 bases separated the two germline ends. CDR3 region: CASSVGPGNSPLHF. As DNA, the CDR3 is TGTGCCAGCAGCGTAGGTCCGGGTAATTCACCCCTCCACTTT. Combining the CDR3 with reference TRBV9 and TRBJ1-6 gives the whole variable domain DSGVTQTPKHLITATGQRVTLRCSPRSGDLSVYWYQQSLDQGLQFLIQYYNGEERAKGNILERFSAQQFPDLHSELNLSSLELGDSALYFCASSVGPGNSPLHFGNGTRLTVT.

The chain has TRBV5-1 and TRBJ1-5; D unresolved. The V and J ends lost 5 bases and 3 bases respectively, with 6 bases between them. The CDR3 has 12 residues. The germline V gene has CDR1 SGHRS and CDR2 YFSETQ. DNA of the CDR3: TGCGCCAGCAGGGCAATCAATCAGCCCCAGCATTTT. Translating it yields CASRAINQPQHF.

The chain is built from TRBV9 and TRBJ1-1, with unresolved D. There are 14 residues in the CDR3. Trimming shortened V by 0 bases and J by 3 bases, and 9 bases separated the two germline ends. Looked up from germline, CDR1 is SGDLS and CDR2 is YYNGEE. The DNA of the CDR3 is TGTGCCAGCAGCGTAGAGGCATTGGACACTGAAGCTTTCTTT. Translating gives CASSVEALDTEAFF.

As concerns this clonotype: This sequence may be a read error, since a much larger clone differs from it by one base. V usage is TRBV7-3 and J usage is TRBJ1-2, with TRBD1 as a possible D gene (5 bases). The CDR3 is 14 amino acids. Germline lookup yields CDR1 SGHTA and CDR2 FQGTGA. CDR3 protein: CASSLTGGTYGCTF. CDR3 in DNA: TGTGCCAGCAGCTTAACCGGGGGGACCTATGGCTGCACCTTC.

This clonotype was seen only a few times. The rearrangement links TRBV19 to TRBJ1-1; D ambiguous. The V end was cut by 3 bases, the J end by 1 base, with 9 bases between. Germline-derived CDR1 and CDR2 are LNHDA and SQIVND (reference sequence). The CDR3 is made up of 14 amino acids. In DNA form, the CDR3 reads TGTGCCAGTAGTATGTTTCCAGGGAACACTGAAGCTTTCTTT. Its translation is CASSMFPGNTEAFF.